These T cell receptor beta chains were read from a single sample in a study of T cells in Graves' hyperthyroidism and ophthalmopathy. Using its own MiXCR run on the multiplex PCR reads, TCRdb lists one record per CDR3 protein. This sample has 700,000 or so distinct CDR3 sequences, with approximately 15% found just once. Sequencing used blood. The receptors shown here come from a woman in her forties or fifties with Graves' ophthalmopathy. Both conserved end residues are part of each CDR3. D genes are given only for firm matches. The listing skips clone size in some rows; elsewhere it reads once, few, many or a size class.

many | TRBJ1-5 | . | TRBV20-1 | CSASNRVDQPQHF | TGCAGTGCTAGCAACCGGGTTGATCAGCCCCAGCATTTT
few | TRBJ2-5 | . | TRBV11-3 | CASSLGRGEETQYF | TGTGCCAGCAGCTTAGGTCGGGGCGAAGAGACCCAGTACTTC
few | TRBJ1-5 | . | TRBV12-3/TRBV12-4 | CASSLVLGGTPNQPQHF | TGTGCCAGCAGTTTAGTTTTGGGGGGGACTCCCAATCAGCCCCAGCATTTT
few | TRBJ2-6 | . | TRBV18 | CASSPAGHGSSGANVLTF | TGTGCCAGCTCACCGGCGGGACACGGCTCCTCTGGGGCCAACGTCCTGACTTTC
few | TRBJ1-1 | TRBD1 | TRBV6-2/TRBV6-3 | CASSYTRTGEAFF | TGTGCCAGCAGTTACACAAGGACAGGCGAAGCTTTCTTT
few | TRBJ2-7 | . | TRBV7-2 | CASSLALFGTQPYEQYF | TGTGCCAGCAGCTTAGCGCTGTTCGGGACTCAACCCTACGAGCAGTACTTC
many | TRBJ2-1 | . | TRBV2 | CASRSFGGGIYNEQFF | TGTGCCAGCAGGTCCTTTGGGGGCGGGATTTACAATGAGCAGTTCTTC
many | TRBJ2-3 | . | TRBV20-1 | CSARDMWSASTDTQYF | TGCAGTGCTAGAGATATGTGGAGCGCCAGCACAGATACGCAGTATTTT
few | TRBJ2-7 | TRBD1 | TRBV19 | CASSHHPGQGFHEQYF | TGTGCCAGTAGTCATCACCCGGGACAGGGGTTCCACGAGCAGTACTTC
many | TRBJ2-1 | TRBD2 | TRBV7-9 | CASSPLAGQNNEQFF | TGTGCCAGCAGCCCTCTAGCGGGCCAAAACAATGAGCAGTTCTTC
many | TRBJ1-1 | . | TRBV28 | CASSFLSPANTEAFF | TGTGCCAGCAGTTTCCTCTCGCCAGCGAACACTGAAGCTTTCTTT
. | TRBJ2-5 | . | TRBV7-3 | CASSLGRGSDRQETQYF | TGTGCCAGCAGCTTAGGTAGAGGCTCGGATCGGCAAGAGACCCAGTACTTC
many | TRBJ2-1 | . | TRBV30 | CAWSLRDNEQFF | TGTGCCTGGAGTCTTAGGGACAATGAGCAGTTCTTC
many | TRBJ2-7 | TRBD2 | TRBV7-9 | CASSPASGRGRYEQYF | TGTGCCAGCAGTCCAGCTAGCGGACGGGGCCGCTACGAGCAGTACTTC
many | TRBJ2-7 | . | TRBV7-2 | CASSKRAGDSYEQYF | TGTGCCAGCAGCAAAAGGGCAGGGGATAGTTACGAGCAGTACTTC
many | TRBJ2-2 | TRBD1 | TRBV5-1 | CASSPDRGETGELFF | TGCGCCAGCAGCCCGGACAGGGGCGAGACCGGGGAGCTGTTTTTT
few | TRBJ2-7 | . | TRBV29-1 | CSVWTDSYEQYF | TGCAGCGTCTGGACAGACTCCTACGAGCAGTACTTC
many | TRBJ2-2 | TRBD1 | TRBV18 | CASSRRQGRSGELFF | TGTGCCAGCTCACGCCGACAGGGACGTTCCGGGGAGCTGTTTTTT
many | TRBJ2-2 | . | TRBV18 | CASSPPLRTGELFF | TGTGCCAGCTCACCACCGTTAAGAACCGGGGAGCTGTTTTTT
many | TRBJ2-3 | . | TRBV2 | CASSEYTDTQYF | TGTGCCAGCAGTGAGTACACAGATACGCAGTATTTT
many | TRBJ2-3 | . | TRBV11-2 | CASSLLSAEDTQYF | TGTGCCAGCAGCTTATTGTCAGCCGAGGATACGCAGTATTTT
many | TRBJ2-5 | . | TRBV18 | CASSASLLETQYF | TGTGCCAGCTCAGCCTCACTTCTGGAGACCCAGTACTTC
. | TRBJ2-1 | . | TRBV7-2 | CASSLVMIWQGTYNEQFF | TGTGCCAGCAGCTTAGTAATGATATGGCAGGGAACCTACAATGAGCAGTTCTTC
many | TRBJ1-2 | . | TRBV11-3 | CASSFGRLFYGYTF | TGTGCCAGCAGCTTCGGACGGCTATTCTATGGCTACACCTTC
many | TRBJ2-1 | . | TRBV7-2 | CASSLAGGTGEQFF | TGTGCCAGCAGCTTAGCGGGCGGGACTGGCGAGCAGTTCTTC
. | TRBJ2-2 | . | TRBV15 | CATSRIGRTNTGELFF | TGTGCCACCAGCAGGATAGGAAGAACGAACACCGGGGAGCTGTTTTTT
many | TRBJ2-7 | TRBD2 | TRBV4-1 | CASSPQGRDLSYEQYF | TGCGCCAGCAGCCCACAAGGGAGGGACTTATCCTACGAGCAGTACTTC
many | TRBJ2-3 | . | TRBV7-2 | CASSQYRNTDTQYF | TGTGCCAGCAGCCAATACCGAAACACAGATACGCAGTATTTT
many | TRBJ2-1 | . | TRBV2 | CASTLDSLPYNEQFF | TGTGCCAGCACCCTGGACTCCCTCCCTTACAATGAGCAGTTCTTC
. | TRBJ2-3 | . | TRBV9 | CASSVDPQRSTQYF | TGTGCCAGCAGCGTAGATCCCCAGAGATCTACGCAGTATTTT
many | TRBJ2-1 | . | TRBV11-3 | CASSLVSGGNEQFF | TGTGCCAGCAGCTTAGTTTCTGGCGGCAATGAGCAGTTCTTC
. | TRBJ2-6 | . | TRBV12-5 | CASGGGLVGGSGANVLTF | TGTGCTAGTGGGGGGGGGCTCGTTGGTGGTTCTGGGGCCAACGTCCTGACTTTC
few | TRBJ2-2 | . | TRBV28 | CASSLGRYGTGELLF | TGTGCCAGCAGTTTAGGCCGTTATGGGACCGGGGAGCTGCTTTTT
many | TRBJ2-7 | . | TRBV30 | CAWDRVKSYEQYF | TGTGCCTGGGACCGGGTCAAAAGTTACGAGCAGTACTTC
many | TRBJ2-2 | . | TRBV6-2/TRBV6-3 | CASSYRGAGELFF | TGTGCCAGCAGTTACAGGGGTGCCGGGGAGCTGTTTTTT
many | TRBJ1-2 | . | TRBV18 | CASADGPSYGYTF | TGTGCCAGCGCAGACGGACCGAGCTATGGCTACACCTTC
few | TRBJ2-7 | . | TRBV28 | CASSFNSGDTYKQYF | TGTGCCAGCAGTTTTAATTCGGGGGACACCTACAAGCAGTACTTC
many | TRBJ2-7 | TRBD2 | TRBV27 | CASSASGSSYEQYF | TGTGCCAGCAGTGCTAGCGGGAGTTCCTACGAGCAGTACTTC
. | TRBJ1-2 | . | TRBV9 | CASSVEVERGSPYGYTF | TGTGCCAGCAGCGTAGAGGTGGAGCGGGGTTCACCATATGGCTACACCTTC
many | TRBJ2-7 | . | TRBV12-3/TRBV12-4 | CASTVGGYEQYF | TGTGCCAGTACCGTGGGAGGCTACGAGCAGTACTTC
few | TRBJ2-2 | . | TRBV6-5 | CASSYHGANTGELFF | TGTGCCAGCAGTTACCACGGTGCGAACACCGGGGAGCTGTTTTTT
many | TRBJ1-2 | . | TRBV29-1 | CSVEEGSSYGYTF | TGCAGCGTTGAAGAGGGGAGCAGCTATGGCTACACCTTC
once | TRBJ2-7 | TRBD2 | TRBV2 | CASSTKPGLAAYEQYF | TGTGCCAGCAGTACAAAACCGGGACTAGCGGCCTACGAGCAGTACTTC
many | TRBJ2-1 | . | TRBV12-5 | CASGPGDLRNEQFF | TGTGCTAGTGGTCCGGGGGACTTACGTAATGAGCAGTTCTTC
many | TRBJ2-3 | . | TRBV27 | CASSRGPDTQYF | TGTGCCAGCAGTCGGGGACCAGATACGCAGTATTTT